The 32 T cell receptor beta chains below all came from one sample that was sequenced in a study of blood T cells in healthy people across ages (dated by TCRdb to the mid-2010s). The library came from 5' RACE. A second PCR of 7 to 11 cycles was performed with a sample-barcoded 5' primer and a J-beta primer mix. TCRdb ran its own pipeline on the public reads, namely fastp trimming at Q25 and MiXCR clone calling, and kept in-frame beta chains. For every CDR3 protein sequence, its rows merge into one entry that carries the most common genes and DNA. The sample table shows roughly 1.9 million distinct CDR3 sequences, and around 40% are seen once. The ten largest clones take up roughly 23% of the sample. Input material: blood. Receptors originate from a human donor in good health.

The chain is built from TRBV2 and TRBJ2-7; tentative D call: TRBD1 (5 bases). Germline lookup yields CDR1 SNHLY and CDR2 FYNNEI. V dropped 2 bases and J dropped 1 base, with 15 bases sitting between them. The CDR3 consists of 16 residues. The chain's CDR3 is CASSESGFRRSYEQYF. CDR3 in DNA: TGTGCCAGCAGTGAATCAGGGTTTAGGAGATCCTACGAGCAGTACTTC.

In this sample, this clonotype turned up a few times. The chain uses TRBV6-5 and TRBJ2-1, with D possibly called TRBD1 or TRBD2 (6 bases each). This CDR3 has 18 amino acids. The germline gives CDR1 MNHEY, CDR2 SVGAGI. Trimming pared 2 bases from V and 1 base from J, leaving 18 bases between. The CDR3 DNA is TGTGCCAGCAGTTACACAGCCTTCCAGGGGACTTCCTACAATGAGCAGTTCTTC. Translating it yields CASSYTAFQGTSYNEQFF.

On this clonotype itself: Since the CDR3 does not end with the conserved phenylalanine or tryptophan, this likely comes from a read error. This rearrangement joins TRBV12-3 or TRBV12-4 to TRBJ2-7, with 11 bases identical to TRBD2. The J segment lost 3 bases and the V segment lost 4 bases, leaving 2 bases of the junction unmatched. CDR3 size: 14 residues. CDR3 loop: CASSSLAGGYEQYC. CDR3 coding DNA: TGTGCCAGCAGTTCTCTAGCGGGGGGCTACGAGCAGTACTGC.

This chain uses TRBV5-1 with TRBJ2-1; D ambiguous. Trimming took off 0 bases at V and 6 bases at J, with 22 bases between the two ends. Germline lookup yields CDR1 SGHRS and CDR2 YFSETQ. There are 18 residues in the CDR3. The CDR3 reads CASSLAWVVGAVVNEQFF. Here the CDR3 DNA reads TGCGCCAGCAGCTTGGCCTGGGTGGTGGGCGCGGTCGTCAATGAGCAGTTCTTC.

This chain links TRBV4-3 with TRBJ1-4; a weak D match, TRBD1 (6 bases). Germline CDR1 LGHNA, CDR2 YSLEER. V lost 1 base, J lost 1 base, and 13 bases lay in between. This CDR3 has 17 amino acids. CDR3 in DNA: TGCGCCAGCAGCCAAGGCGGGGGGCGCTTAACTAATGAAAAACTGTTTTTT. It yields the protein CASSQGGGRLTNEKLFF.

This chain joins TRBV20-1 and TRBJ2-5; D may be TRBD2 (6 bases). V lost 4 bases, J lost 5 bases, and 8 bases lay in between. This CDR3 is 11 amino acids long. Germline lookup yields CDR1 DFQATT and CDR2 SNEGSKA (reference sequence). CDR3 sequence (DNA): TGCAGTGCTACGGGGGATGAGACCCAGTACTTC. Amino acid sequence: CSATGDETQYF.

At least ten counts were recorded for this clonotype. The V call is TRBV29-1, the J call TRBJ2-1, with 7 bases fitting TRBD1. Germline V gene lookup returns CDR1 SQVTM and CDR2 ANQGSEA. The CDR3 has 14 residues. V dropped 5 bases and J dropped 4; count of bases not matched to a gene: 8. This CDR3 reads CSVRTGPYYNEQFF. CDR3 nucleotide sequence: TGCAGCGTTCGGACAGGTCCTTATTACAATGAGCAGTTCTTC.

This clonotype occurred many times. The rearrangement uses TRBV7-2 and TRBJ2-3; D gene unclear. This CDR3 is built from 14 residues. V was clipped by 1 base and J by 5 bases, with 10 bases between them. Germline V gene lookup returns CDR1 SGHTA and CDR2 FQGNSA. The CDR3 sequence is CASSLVGAGDTQYF. The CDR3 region has the DNA TGTGCCAGCAGCTTAGTAGGAGCCGGAGATACGCAGTATTTT.

This chain connects TRBV6-1 to TRBJ1-4; D is perhaps TRBD1 (5 bases). This CDR3 is 15 amino acids long. V was cut by 3 bases and J by 4 bases, with 12 bases left in between. Germline V gives CDR1 MNHNS, CDR2 SASEGT. The CDR3 spells CASSDFGAVNEKLFF. In nucleotides, the CDR3 is TGTGCCAGCAGTGACTTCGGGGCAGTTAATGAAAAACTGTTTTTT.

The rearrangement links TRBV3-1 to TRBJ1-2; D uncertain. V lost 0 bases and J 3 bases, leaving 11 bases between the germline ends. CDR1 and CDR2 (germline): LGHDT, YNNKEL (reference sequence). This CDR3 has 15 residues. CDR3 sequence reads: CASSQDWERYYGYTF. CDR3 bases: TGTGCCAGCAGCCAAGACTGGGAGCGATACTATGGCTACACCTTC.

This clonotype has a handful of counts. The chain is built from TRBV29-1 and TRBJ2-1; no reliable D call. The CDR3 runs to 12 residues. The V gene lost 0 bases and the J gene lost 13 bases, with 13 bases spanning the gap. Germline-derived CDR1 and CDR2 are SQVTM and ANQGSEA. The CDR3: CSVEDLGETQFF. CDR3 in DNA: TGCAGCGTTGAAGATCTTGGAGAGACCCAGTTCTTC.

This clonotype was seen more than once but under ten times. The chain carries TRBV10-3 and TRBJ2-3; D is uncertain. The CDR3 is made up of 15 amino acids. V was clipped by 0 bases and J by 2 bases, with 9 bases between them. Per germline, CDR1 ENHRY and CDR2 SYGVKD. CDR3 DNA: TGTGCCATCAGTGAGTCGCGCGGCGCCACAGATACGCAGTATTTT. It translates to CAISESRGATDTQYF.

This clonotype was counted a few times. This chain connects TRBV4-2 to TRBJ2-5; the match to TRBD2 covers 12 bases. Germline assignment: CDR1 LGHNA and CDR2 YNFKEQ. CDR3 length: 17 residues. V gave up 2 bases and J gave up 1 base; unmatched junction bases: 5. CDR3 bases: TGTGCCAGCAGCCAATACCTACTAGCGGGGGGCCAAGAGACCCAGTACTTC. Its translation is CASSQYLLAGGQETQYF.

The chain links TRBV19 to TRBJ1-5; D call uncertain. This CDR3 has 14 residues. Germline V gene data show CDR1 as LNHDA and CDR2 as SQIVND (reference sequence). The ends were cut back, 0 bases at V and 4 bases at J, with 7 bases in the middle. Here the CDR3 DNA reads TGTGCCAGTAGTATAGATCTCGAGAATCAGCCCCAGCATTTT. Protein product: CASSIDLENQPQHF.

As DNA, the CDR3 is TGTGCCAGCACCCTGGGACGGCACTCCTACGAGCAGTACTTC. Protein: CASTLGRHSYEQYF. The chain is built from TRBV3-1 and TRBJ2-7, with D tentatively TRBD1 or TRBD2 (5 bases each). The germline gives CDR1 LGHDT, CDR2 YNNKEL (reference sequence). The CDR3 is 14 residues long. V was trimmed by 7 bases and J by 0 bases, leaving 13 bases between them.

The rearrangement links TRBV7-6 to TRBJ2-2, with TRBD2 identical over 10 bases. Trimming removed 6 bases from V and 2 bases from J; junction bases left unmatched: 9. In germline, CDR1 is SGHVS, CDR2 FNYEAQ. This CDR3 is 17 amino acids long. The CDR3 bases are TGTGCCAGCAGATATCTAGCGGGGGCCGATAACACCGGGGAGCTGTTTTTT. It translates to CASRYLAGADNTGELFF.

The chain employs TRBV4-1 and TRBJ1-2; perhaps TRBD1 as D (5 bases). Germline V gene data show CDR1 as MGHRA and CDR2 as YSYEKL. The CDR3 loop spans 17 amino acids. V lost 0 bases, J lost 5 bases, and 19 bases lay in between. The CDR3 DNA follows: TGCGCCAGCAGCCAAGATGCCTTGGCAGGGTGGACGTATGGCTACACCTTC. Amino acid sequence: CASSQDALAGWTYGYTF.

The V gene is TRBV7-2, the J gene TRBJ2-5; 10 nucleotides align to TRBD2. With 5 bases clipped from V and 1 base from J, the junction kept 7 bases outside the gene matches. Germline lookup yields CDR1 SGHTA and CDR2 FQGNSA. The CDR3 runs 16 residues. CDR3 sequence (DNA): TGTGCCAGCAGCCCCTGGGTAGCGGGGGGCCAAGAGACCCAGTACTTC. Translating gives CASSPWVAGGQETQYF.

The chain employs TRBV5-6 and TRBJ2-2; D might be TRBD1 (6 bases). This CDR3 region has 17 residues. Germline V lookup: CDR1 SGHDT, CDR2 YYEEEE. V lost 2 bases and J 2 bases, leaving 16 bases between the germline ends. The CDR3 region is CASSFANTGYNTGELFF. CDR3 DNA: TGTGCCAGCAGCTTTGCGAATACAGGGTATAACACCGGGGAGCTGTTTTTT.

The V gene is TRBV15, the J gene TRBJ2-7; 7 nucleotides match TRBD1. CDR1 and CDR2 (germline): LNHNV, YYDKDF (reference sequence). The V and J ends lost 3 bases and 7 bases, in that order; junction bases with no gene match: 12. This CDR3 comprises 15 residues. CDR3 nucleotides: TGTGCCACCAGCAGCAGACAGGGCTCCTACAATGAGCAGTACTTC. Residues: CATSSRQGSYNEQYF.

This sequence joins TRBV19 and TRBJ2-5; no definite D call. The DNA matches TRBJ2-7 better at its end, which makes the J call doubtful. This CDR3 comprises 13 residues. Per the germline V gene, CDR1 is LNHDA and CDR2 is SQIVND (reference sequence). In nucleotides, the CDR3 is TGTGCCAGTACGGACCACTTTGCAACCGAGCAGTACTTC. Protein product: CASTDHFATEQYF.

This clonotype was found a few times. The genes are TRBV11-1 and TRBJ2-4; D gene unclear. Trimming cost V 1 base and J 1 base, with 14 bases left between them. The germline V gene has CDR1 SGHAT and CDR2 FQDESV (reference sequence). The CDR3 runs 17 residues. Here the CDR3 DNA reads TGTGCCAGCAGCTTAGGGGTCACGGCAAGGGCCAAAAACATTCAGTACTTC. This encodes CASSLGVTARAKNIQYF.

This clonotype was observed a handful of times. The genes are TRBV12-3 or TRBV12-4 and TRBJ2-3; D is ambiguous. The CDR3 is made up of 14 amino acids. Between the trimmed V and J ends, which lost 3 bases and 2 bases, there was a span of 9 bases. CDR3 loop: CASSFSNPTDTQYF. In DNA, the CDR3 is TGTGCCAGCAGTTTTAGCAATCCCACAGATACGCAGTATTTT.

The V call is TRBV12-3 or TRBV12-4, the J call TRBJ2-5; D is unclear. The CDR3 contains 15 residues. V was shortened by 5 bases and J by 2 bases, with 15 bases between the two germline ends. CDR3 DNA: TGTGCCAGCAGTCCCATCCGCGGAAGGCAAGAGACCCAGTACTTC. Protein sequence: CASSPIRGRQETQYF.

About this clonotype: Its ends do not fully match the called genes, so a read error is possible. The V and J genes are TRBV6-6 and TRBJ1-5; a weak D match, TRBD1 (5 bases). The CDR3 runs 14 residues. Germline V gene data show CDR1 as MNHNY and CDR2 as SVGAGI (reference sequence). The chain's CDR3 is CATHEGQRNQPQRF. The CDR3 nucleotides read TGTGCCACCCATGAGGGGCAGCGCAATCAGCCCCAGCGTTTT.

The chain links TRBV30 to TRBJ1-1; D gene ambiguous. V was cut by 4 bases and J by 2 bases, with 5 bases left in between. CDR3 size: 11 residues. The germline V gene encodes CDR1 GTSNPN and CDR2 SVGIG (reference sequence). CDR3 nucleotides: TGTGCCTGGATATTTAACACTGAAGCTTTCTTT. Protein sequence: CAWIFNTEAFF.

Worth noting for this clonotype: An end of the junction differs from the germline gene, which may be a read error. V usage is TRBV5-4 and J usage is TRBJ1-2, with TRBD1 identical over 7 bases. In germline, CDR1 is SGHNT, CDR2 YYREEE (reference sequence). The CDR3 length is 13 residues. In DNA form, the CDR3 reads TGTGCCGGCAGCCTGGGCGGCAGGGGGGGCTACACCTTC. Encoded protein: CAGSLGGRGGYTF.

The chain combines TRBV3-1 with TRBJ2-5, with D possibly called TRBD1 or TRBD2 (5 bases each). TRBJ2-7 matches the DNA end more closely, so the J call is doubtful. Germline-derived CDR1 and CDR2 are LGHDT and YNNKEL (reference sequence). This CDR3 is built from 15 residues. This CDR3 reads CASSQGRAGSAEQYF. The CDR3 coding sequence is TGTGCCAGCAGCCAAGGAAGGGCAGGGAGCGCCGAGCAGTACTTC.

This rearrangement joins TRBV4-1 to TRBJ1-6; 7 positions agree with TRBD1. Germline lookup yields CDR1 MGHRA and CDR2 YSYEKL. V dropped 4 bases and J dropped 7; count of bases not matched to a gene: 13. The CDR3 is 17 residues long. DNA for the CDR3: TGCGCCAGCAGCCGGCGGGTGGCGACAGGGATAAATTCACCCCTCCACTTT. Translated, it gives CASSRRVATGINSPLHF.

The genes are TRBV2 and TRBJ1-1, with D possibly being TRBD1 (6 bases). Germline V gene data show CDR1 as SNHLY and CDR2 as FYNNEI. The CDR3 has 16 residues. V was cut by 2 bases and J by 5 bases, with 18 bases left in between. CDR3 in DNA: TGTGCCAGCAGTGAACTCGGAGGGGGGCTTGGTACTGAAGCTTTCTTT. Translation: CASSELGGGLGTEAFF.

The chain recombines TRBV6-2 or TRBV6-3 with TRBJ2-4; 7 bases map to TRBD2. The DNA end is a closer match to TRBJ2-7, so the J assignment may be wrong. Germline V lookup: CDR1 MNHEY, CDR2 SVGEGT. The CDR3 is made up of 14 amino acids. The CDR3, as DNA: TGTGCCAGCAGTCAGAGCGGGGTCTACTACGAGCAGTACTTC. Encoded protein: CASSQSGVYYEQYF.

The chain joins TRBV6-1 to TRBJ2-1, with a weak D call TRBD1 (6 bases). The germline V gene has CDR1 MNHNS and CDR2 SASEGT. This CDR3 is 17 amino acids long. With 4 bases removed from V and 7 bases from J, the gap between germline ends came to 23 bases. The CDR3, as DNA: TGTGCCAGCAGTGTGGGCAGGGGTGTTATAATAGGGAATGAGCAGTTCTTC. Protein: CASSVGRGVIIGNEQFF.